The T cell receptor (beta chain) described here comes from a study of CD8+CD57+ T cells in acquired aplastic anemia. About the study: Average DNA yield from sorted CD4+ and CD8+ cells was about 3.2 ug.

The TCR beta profiling, which covered VDJ combination and CDR3 sequence, was carried out using genomic DNA as the template. Each CDR3 protein gets one entry after TCRdb re-called the reads with MiXCR. The sample has about 190,000 distinct CDR3 sequences, nearly 50% seen once. The V gene lost 0 bases and the J gene lost 4 bases, with 21 bases spanning the gap. CDR1 is SQVTM and CDR2 is ANQGSEA in the germline V gene. The CDR3 runs 17 residues. Patients chosen for sequencing had CD8+CD57+ cells that had expanded, as shown by flow cytometry. Patients were treatment-naive when blood was sampled. Study-wide results and caveats: A set of roughly 27 CD8+ CDR3 sequences was shared between patients and controls, and these sequences appeared highly expressed in patients.

As to this clonotype: Its antigen is unidentified.

Sequenced sample: sorted CD4+, CD8+, or CD8+CD57+ T cells (not recorded which) from PBMCs. The chain joins TRBV29-1 to TRBJ1-2; TRBD1 might be the D (5 bases). This clonotype originated in a human donor with aplastic anemia. CDR3 in amino acids: CSVEEGISGKGRYGYTF. The CDR3 DNA is TGCAGCGTTGAAGAGGGAATTTCAGGGAAAGGTCGCTATGGCTACACCTTC.